One sample yielded the 32 T cell receptor beta chains listed below, sequenced in a study of shared clonotypes between healthy human individuals. TCRdb's copy holds only in-frame clones and misses some; the assay was immunoSEQ multiplex PCR. The sample shows fewer than 2.5 million clones, approximately 94% of them seen only once. Sequencing input: naive CD4+ T cells from PBMCs. Subset in this sample: CD45RA+ positively selected. The receptors were sampled from a man between 18 and 29 years old in good health. Some clones in this sample may be carry-over from other donors' samples.

The rearrangement joins TRBV5-1 to TRBJ1-4; D ambiguous. Trimming stripped 0 bases from V and 5 bases from J, with 14 bases between. This CDR3 region has 16 residues. CDR1 is SGHRS and CDR2 is YFSETQ in the germline V gene. CDR3 amino acids: CASSLEGGSTNEKLFF. The CDR3 DNA reads TGCGCCAGCAGCTTGGAAGGTGGCAGTACCAATGAAAAACTGTTTTTT.

This rearrangement joins TRBV28 to TRBJ2-7, with D unclear. Germline V gene lookup returns CDR1 MDHEN and CDR2 SYDVKM. V was pared by 5 bases and J by 5 bases, with 13 bases between. CDR3 size: 13 residues. The CDR3 here is CASSPRRHDEQYF. CDR3 DNA: TGTGCCAGCAGTCCCCGAAGACACGACGAGCAGTACTTC.

The rearrangement links TRBV9 to TRBJ2-3, with 7 bases lining up with TRBD2. CDR1 is SGDLS, CDR2 YYNGEE, per germline. The CDR3 length is 14 residues. The V gene end was trimmed by 3 bases and the J gene end by 7 bases; junction bases not matched to a gene: 8. The CDR3 region has the DNA TGTGCCAGCAGCGCCCGGGAGGTTCCTCATACGCAGTATTTT. As protein: CASSAREVPHTQYF.

The rearrangement links TRBV4-1 to TRBJ2-6; perhaps TRBD1 as D (6 bases). Germline CDR1 and CDR2: MGHRA and YSYEKL. Trimming shortened V by 0 bases and J by 0 bases, and 12 bases separated the two germline ends. CDR3 size: 18 residues. The CDR3 DNA reads as TGCGCCAGCAGCCAAGAAGGCAGGGGTCTCTCTGGGGCCAACGTCCTGACTTTC. It encodes CASSQEGRGLSGANVLTF.

A word on this clone: Other DNA sequences in this specimen translate into the identical CDR3. This rearrangement joins TRBV7-2 to TRBJ2-7, with D possibly TRBD1 on 6 matching bases. CDR3 size: 14 residues. V lost 3 bases and J 1 base, leaving 10 bases between the germline ends. CDR1 SGHTA and CDR2 FQGNSA come from the germline V gene. CDR3 DNA sequence: TGTGCCAGCAGCTTTGACAGGTTTTCCTACGAGCAGTACTTC. Protein sequence: CASSFDRFSYEQYF.

The genes are TRBV6-5 and TRBJ2-7; the D gene is possibly TRBD1 (5 bases). CDR1 MNHEY and CDR2 SVGAGI come from the germline V gene. This CDR3 spans 13 amino acids. Trimming stripped 2 bases from V and 5 bases from J, with 10 bases between. The CDR3 sequence: CASSYVIGDEQYF. CDR3 in DNA: TGTGCCAGCAGTTACGTTATAGGGGACGAGCAGTACTTC.

The chain links TRBV15 to TRBJ1-5; D not resolved. CDR1 LNHNV and CDR2 YYDKDF come from the germline V gene (reference sequence). The CDR3 runs 14 residues. V was clipped by 0 bases and J by 6 bases, with 9 bases between them. The CDR3 spells CATSRDRVTQPQHF. The DNA of the CDR3 is TGTGCCACCAGCAGAGATAGGGTTACTCAGCCCCAGCATTTT.

J is TRBJ1-2 and V is TRBV4-2; D call uncertain. CDR1 LGHNA and CDR2 YNFKEQ come from the germline V gene. This CDR3 comprises 15 residues. Trimming removed 0 bases at V and 1 base at J, with 9 bases between. This chain's CDR3 is CASSQEPGFNYGYTF. In DNA, the CDR3 is TGTGCCAGCAGCCAAGAACCCGGGTTTAACTATGGCTACACCTTC.

V is TRBV6-5 and J is TRBJ2-3; no clear D gene. Germline CDR1 is MNHEY and CDR2 is SVGAGI. Trimming removed 5 bases from V and 0 bases from J, with 12 bases in between. CDR3 length: 15 amino acids. CDR3 residues: CASSPRTSSTDTQYF. The CDR3 DNA is TGTGCCAGCAGTCCCCGAACCTCTAGCACAGATACGCAGTATTTT.

In its sample, this clone was seen once. This chain uses TRBV6-5 with TRBJ1-5, with D perhaps matching TRBD1 (6 bases). This CDR3 contains 15 residues. From germline, CDR1 is MNHEY and CDR2 SVGAGI. Trimming took 5 bases from V and 6 from J, leaving 17 bases between them. CDR3 region: CASSPEGGRSQPQHF. As DNA, the CDR3 is TGTGCCAGCAGTCCCGAGGGGGGCCGGAGTCAGCCCCAGCATTTT.

The chain links TRBV6-1 to TRBJ1-5; D might be TRBD1 (6 bases). Trimming took off 2 bases at V and 6 bases at J, with 11 bases between the two ends. The V gene's germline CDR1 is MNHNS and CDR2 SASEGT. The CDR3 totals 14 residues. This chain's CDR3 is CASSESWGRQPQHF. Written as DNA, the CDR3 is TGTGCCAGCAGTGAATCCTGGGGGCGTCAGCCCCAGCATTTT.

The rearrangement joins TRBV7-3 to TRBJ2-2, with a tentative D call TRBD2 (5 bases). The CDR3 length is 13 residues. Looked up from germline, CDR1 is SGHTA and CDR2 is FQGTGA. V was trimmed by 4 bases and J by 5 bases, leaving 8 bases between them. The CDR3 nucleotides are TGTGCCAGCAGCTCCCCGGGGACCGGGGAGCTGTTTTTT. This codes for CASSSPGTGELFF.

The V call is TRBV10-3, the J call TRBJ2-7, with TRBD2 matching 7 bases. Germline V gene data show CDR1 as ENHRY and CDR2 as SYGVKD. CDR3 length: 12 amino acids. The trim removed 8 bases at V and 3 bases at J, leaving 4 bases unmatched. The CDR3 sequence is CAISGGDYEQYF. DNA of the CDR3: TGTGCCATCTCTGGGGGGGACTACGAGCAGTACTTC.

V gene TRBV4-2 combines with J gene TRBJ1-5; maybe TRBD1 (5 bases). V lost 0 bases, J lost 0 bases, and 27 bases lay in between. The CDR3 spans 22 residues. Germline V gives CDR1 LGHNA, CDR2 YNFKEQ. The CDR3 DNA follows: TGTGCCAGCAGCCAAGATTTCTTGGGACCGGCATACGGGGGTTATAGCAATCAGCCCCAGCATTTT. Translating it yields CASSQDFLGPAYGGYSNQPQHF.

The chain carries TRBV5-1 and TRBJ2-2, with a possible D match to TRBD1 (5 bases). Germline V gene data show CDR1 as SGHRS and CDR2 as YFSETQ. This CDR3 is built from 14 residues. V lost 6 bases and J lost 4, with 13 bases in between. CDR3 coding DNA: TGCGCCAGCAATATAGGGGTGAGCACCGGGGAGCTGTTTTTT. As protein: CASNIGVSTGELFF.

V and J are TRBV19 and TRBJ1-2; D uncertain. From germline, CDR1 is LNHDA and CDR2 SQIVND (reference sequence). With 3 bases removed from V and 1 base from J, the gap between germline ends came to 9 bases. The CDR3 is 14 residues long. CDR3 region: CASSILGFNYGYTF. The CDR3 DNA reads as TGTGCCAGTAGTATTTTGGGGTTTAACTATGGCTACACCTTC.

V and J are TRBV15 and TRBJ2-5; 13 bases are shared with TRBD2. The germline CDR1 and CDR2 sequences are LNHNV and YYDKDF (reference sequence). This CDR3 has 18 residues. Losses at the gene ends were 1 base for V and 5 bases for J; bases not matched to a gene: 10. The CDR3 reads CATSRAGLAGVGRETQYF. DNA of the CDR3: TGTGCCACCAGCAGAGCTGGACTAGCGGGAGTCGGCCGTGAGACCCAGTACTTC.

This clone was seen just once. The rearrangement uses TRBV5-8 and TRBJ2-3; 8 bases line up with TRBD2. The length of the CDR3 is 14 residues. V dropped 0 bases and J dropped 4; count of bases not matched to a gene: 1. Germline V gene data show CDR1 as SGHTS and CDR2 as YDEGEE. The CDR3 DNA reads TGTGCCAGCAGCTTGGCGGGAGGGCCAGATACGCAGTATTTT. This gives the protein CASSLAGGPDTQYF. The full variable domain, completed using reference TRBV5-8 and TRBJ2-3, is EAGVTQSPTHLIKTRGQQATLRCSPISGHTSVYWYQQALGLGLQFLLWYDEGEERNRGNFPPRFSGRQFPNYSSELNVNALELEDSALYLCASSLAGGPDTQYFGPGTRLTVL.

With respect to this clone: The same CDR3 is also encoded by other DNA sequences in this sample. This chain uses TRBV11-2 with TRBJ1-5, with D possibly being TRBD1 (6 bases). The V gene's germline CDR1 is SGHAT and CDR2 FQNNGV. V lost 3 bases to trimming and J lost 7 bases, with 10 bases between them. There are 13 residues in the CDR3. The CDR3 nucleotides are TGTGCCAGCAGCTTGGAGGGGGGGCAGCCCCAGCATTTT. Amino acid sequence: CASSLEGGQPQHF.

Here the CDR3 DNA reads TGCGCCGGACAGGGAGGGTACTTC. This codes for CAGQGGYF. The J gene is TRBJ2-7, the V gene TRBV5-1, with 8 nucleotides matching TRBD1. The germline CDR1 and CDR2 sequences are SGHRS and YFSETQ. The ends lost 10 bases at V and 12 bases at J; junction bases unmatched: 3. The CDR3 sequence is 8 residues long. The variable domain in full, with the rest retrieved from reference TRBV5-1 and TRBJ2-7, is KAGVTQTPRYLIKTRGQQVTLSCSPISGHRSVSWYQQTPGQGLQFLFEYFSETQRNKGNFPGRFSGRQFSNSRSEMNVSTLELGDSALYLCAGQGGYFGPGTRLTVT.

This clone was counted once. J is TRBJ1-1 and V is TRBV7-2; weak D call: TRBD1 (6 bases). The germline V gene encodes CDR1 SGHTA and CDR2 FQGNSA. Trimming stripped 0 bases from V and 5 bases from J, with 19 bases between. This CDR3 comprises 17 residues. Written as DNA, the CDR3 is TGTGCCAGCAGCTTAGCGGGGCCCCAGGGGTGGAATACTGAAGCTTTCTTT. Its translation is CASSLAGPQGWNTEAFF.

The rearrangement uses TRBV27 and TRBJ2-1, with D possibly being TRBD1 (6 bases). Trimming left V 6 bases short and J 1 base short, with 13 bases between. Germline values: CDR1 MNHEY, CDR2 SMNVEV (reference sequence). The CDR3 contains 15 residues. CDR3 protein: CASSRTGLSYNEQFF. CDR3 nucleotides: TGTGCCAGCAGCCGTACAGGGCTATCCTACAATGAGCAGTTCTTC.

This chain connects TRBV28 to TRBJ2-3, with 8 bases identical to TRBD1. The CDR3 runs 14 residues. The germline gives CDR1 MDHEN, CDR2 SYDVKM. V gave up 4 bases and J gave up 3 bases; unmatched junction bases: 3. In nucleotides, the CDR3 is TGTGCCAGCAGTTCACAGGGGGAAACAGATACGCAGTATTTT. It yields the protein CASSSQGETDTQYF.

Details on this clone: The sample carries other DNA sequences with the same CDR3. The chain recombines TRBV7-9 with TRBJ1-4; TRBD1 might be the D (5 bases). V shed 1 base and J shed 2 bases, with 8 bases lying between them. In germline, CDR1 is SEHNR, CDR2 FQNEAQ (reference sequence). The CDR3 is 15 amino acids. DNA of the CDR3: TGTGCCAGCAGCTTAGAAGGGACGACTAATGAAAAACTGTTTTTT. The encoded protein is CASSLEGTTNEKLFF. Together with reference TRBV7-9 and TRBJ1-4, the CDR3 gives the full variable domain: DTGVSQNPRHKITKRGQNVTFRCDPISEHNRLYWYRQTLGQGPEFLTYFQNEAQLEKSRLLSDRFSAERPKGSFSTLEIQRTEQGDSAMYLCASSLEGTTNEKLFFGSGTQLSVL.

The chain has TRBV28 and TRBJ2-7; D perhaps matches TRBD2 (6 bases). The CDR3 extends over 15 amino acids. Germline CDR1 MDHEN, CDR2 SYDVKM. V was pared by 4 bases and J by 0 bases, with 13 bases between. The CDR3 sequence is CASSSSALPSYEQYF. The CDR3 region has the DNA TGTGCCAGCAGTTCTAGCGCGCTACCCTCCTACGAGCAGTACTTC.

The chain couples TRBV27 to TRBJ1-5, with D perhaps TRBD1 (6 bases). CDR1 and CDR2 (germline): MNHEY, SMNVEV (reference sequence). V dropped 6 bases and J dropped 5 bases, with 14 bases sitting between them. This CDR3 is 14 amino acids long. CDR3 protein: CASSKGGGDQPQHF. Written as DNA, the CDR3 is TGTGCCAGCAGCAAGGGGGGGGGCGATCAGCCCCAGCATTTT.

The genes are TRBV13 and TRBJ2-1; 9 bases are a match to TRBD1. The junction had 9 bases not matched to a gene; V was cut back by 8 bases and J by 1 base. The germline V gene has CDR1 PRHDT and CDR2 FYEKMQ (reference sequence). The CDR3 covers 16 residues. The CDR3 DNA is TGTGCCAGCCGCCGGGCCGGGACAGGGTCCTACAATGAGCAGTTCTTC. It codes for CASRRAGTGSYNEQFF.

In this sample, this clone turned up a few times. The chain carries TRBV19 and TRBJ1-1, with D unclear. V lost 3 bases and J 6 bases, leaving 14 bases between the germline ends. This CDR3 is built from 14 residues. Germline V gene sequence: CDR1 LNHDA, CDR2 SQIVND (reference sequence). Here the CDR3 DNA reads TGTGCCAGTAGTATGTCCGGTATTTGGGCTGAAGCTTTCTTT. Its protein is CASSMSGIWAEAFF.

The rearrangement links TRBV5-6 to TRBJ1-1; D is unclear. The CDR3 length is 11 residues. V lost 0 bases and J 8 bases, leaving 5 bases between the germline ends. Per germline, CDR1 SGHDT and CDR2 YYEEEE. The CDR3 DNA reads TGTGCCAGCAGCTTGGGGTTCGAAGCTTTCTTT. Protein sequence: CASSLGFEAFF.

The chain couples TRBV10-2 to TRBJ2-1; 12 bases line up with TRBD2. V was pared by 3 bases and J by 15 bases, with 12 bases of the junction left unmatched. The CDR3 contains 15 residues. Germline CDR1 and CDR2: WSHSY and SAAADI. In nucleotides, the CDR3 is TGCGCCAGCAGTGAACCTAGCGGGAGGGCCTTAGTTCGGTTCTTC. Translating it yields CASSEPSGRALVRFF.

CDR3 sequence (DNA): TGTGCCAGCAGGGACGACAGTTACGAGCAGTACTTC. This gives the protein CASRDDSYEQYF. This rearrangement joins TRBV6-6 to TRBJ2-7; TRBD1 is a possible D gene (5 bases). Germline CDR1 is MNHNY and CDR2 is SVGAGI (reference sequence). The CDR3 runs 12 residues. V gave up 6 bases and J gave up 4 bases, with 10 bases separating them.

Here the CDR3 reads CASSQDGRYNEQFF. CDR3 DNA sequence: TGTGCCAGCAGCCAAGATGGGAGATACAATGAGCAGTTCTTC. This chain connects TRBV14 to TRBJ2-1; TRBD2 is a possible D gene (5 bases). With 0 bases removed from V and 4 bases from J, the gap between germline ends came to 7 bases. CDR1 is SGHDN and CDR2 is FVKESK in the germline V gene. The CDR3 spans 14 residues.